These T cell receptor beta chains were read from a single sample in a study of response to subunit inactivated influenza vaccine. TCRdb fed the RT-PCR reads into MiXCR, producing one record per CDR3 protein. The table shows around 790,000 distinct CDR3 sequences, with 21% occurring only once. The sample in question was PBMCs from blood, obtained 5 days after vaccination. These receptors all stem from a man aged 45 to 65 who received an inactivated influenza vaccine. CDR3s include the opening cysteine and the closing phenylalanine or tryptophan. The D gene is left open where the match is weak. Rows give clone size only sometimes, using once, few, many, or a class for an expanded clone.

CDR3 protein | CDR3 DNA | V gene | clone size | J gene | D gene
CASKGRGQETQYF | TGTGCCAGCAAAGGGCGCGGCCAAGAGACCCAGTACTTC | TRBV6-2/TRBV6-3 | NA | TRBJ2-5 | NA
CSSRGGLAKNIQYF | TGCAGCAGCAGAGGGGGACTAGCCAAAAACATTCAGTACTTC | TRBV20-1 | NA | TRBJ2-4 | NA
CSACPDSYEQYF | TGCAGTGCTTGCCCGGACAGCTACGAGCAGTACTTC | TRBV20-1 | NA | TRBJ2-7 | NA
CATAGTGAIDTQYF | TGTGCCACCGCCGGGACAGGGGCGATAGATACGCAGTATTTT | TRBV10-3 | NA | TRBJ2-3 | TRBD1
CASSEYLGQGRSPLHF | TGTGCCAGCAGTGAATATCTTGGACAGGGACGTTCACCCCTCCACTTT | TRBV25-1 | few | TRBJ1-6 | TRBD1
CSAGGGQGLSTF | TGCAGCGCAGGCGGGGGGCAGGGTCTTTCCACCTTC | TRBV29-1 | few | TRBJ1-2 | NA
CATSRAVNTEAFF | TGTGCCACCAGTCGGGCCGTCAACACTGAAGCTTTCTTT | TRBV7-9 | few | TRBJ1-1 | NA
CASSLGGQGITYEQYF | TGCGCCAGCAGTTTGGGGGGACAGGGGATAACCTACGAGCAGTACTTC | TRBV5-1 | few | TRBJ2-7 | TRBD1
CSARRLAGPSSTDTQYF | TGCAGTGCTAGACGACTAGCGGGGCCCTCCAGCACAGATACGCAGTATTTT | TRBV20-1 | NA | TRBJ2-3 | TRBD2
CASSLGGLFRGETQYF | TGCGCCAGCAGCTTGGGGGGACTCTTCAGAGGGGAGACCCAGTACTTC | TRBV5-1 | few | TRBJ2-5 | NA
CSILKRGLGNEQFF | TGCAGCATTCTTAAGCGGGGGTTGGGCAATGAGCAGTTCTTC | TRBV29-1 | NA | TRBJ2-1 | TRBD2
CASSGPGPYNEQFF | TGTGCCAGTAGTGGACCGGGACCTTACAATGAGCAGTTCTTC | TRBV19 | NA | TRBJ2-1 | NA
CSARVSGDAYEQYF | TGCAGTGCTAGAGTGAGTGGGGACGCCTACGAGCAGTACTTC | TRBV20-1 | few | TRBJ2-7 | NA
CASSFPGFEQYF | TGTGCCAGCAGTTTCCCAGGGTTCGAGCAGTACTTC | TRBV27 | few | TRBJ2-7 | NA
CASSRESMGDTQYF | TGTGCCAGCAGCCGAGAAAGTATGGGAGATACGCAGTATTTT | TRBV4-2 | NA | TRBJ2-3 | NA
CASSRGLSATNEKLFF | TGTGCCAGCAGTAGGGGCCTCTCTGCAACTAATGAAAAACTGTTTTTT | TRBV12-3/TRBV12-4 | few | TRBJ1-4 | NA
CASSLVVAAGSYEQYF | TGCGCCAGCAGCTTGGTCGTAGCGGCAGGCTCCTACGAGCAGTACTTC | TRBV5-1 | few | TRBJ2-7 | NA
CASSLRWTEEKLFF | TGCGCCAGCAGCCTCCGATGGACAGAAGAAAAACTGTTTTTT | TRBV4-1 | NA | TRBJ1-4 | NA
CASSPVGATSTDTQYF | TGTGCCAGCAGTCCGGTGGGGGCTACTAGCACAGATACGCAGTATTTT | TRBV28 | NA | TRBJ2-3 | NA
CASSSGTARETQSF | TGTGCCAGCAGCTCCGGGACAGCTCGGGAGACCCAGTCCTTC | TRBV7-9 | NA | TRBJ2-5 | NA
CASSLAVGNGYTF | TGTGCCAGCAGTTTAGCGGTAGGGAATGGCTACACCTTC | TRBV12-3/TRBV12-4 | NA | TRBJ1-2 | NA
CASSYSRGGPLNTEAFF | TGTGCCAGCAGTTACTCGAGGGGCGGACCACTGAACACTGAAGCTTTCTTT | TRBV6-2/TRBV6-3 | NA | TRBJ1-1 | NA
CSASTLGLAAYEQYF | TGCAGTGCCAGCACACTAGGACTAGCAGCCTACGAGCAGTACTTC | TRBV20-1 | few | TRBJ2-7 | TRBD2
CSASPLNEKLFF | TGCAGTGCTAGTCCCCTTAATGAAAAACTGTTTTTT | TRBV20-1 | NA | TRBJ1-4 | NA
CSVGVSPQETQYF | TGCAGCGTTGGAGTGTCACCCCAAGAGACCCAGTACTTC | TRBV29-1 | many | TRBJ2-5 | NA
CSATSGTGYQPQHF | TGCAGTGCTACATCCGGGACAGGGTACCAGCCCCAGCATTTT | TRBV20-1 | NA | TRBJ1-5 | TRBD1
CSAGDRGGYGYTF | TGCAGTGCGGGGGACAGGGGAGGCTATGGCTACACCTTC | TRBV20-1 | many | TRBJ1-2 | TRBD1
CASSVYRDRGLSEAFF | TGTGCCAGCAGCGTATACCGGGACAGGGGGCTCTCTGAAGCTTTCTTT | TRBV9 | few | TRBJ1-1 | TRBD1
CASSMYSYEQFF | TGTGCCAGTAGTATGTATAGTTATGAGCAGTTCTTC | TRBV19 | NA | TRBJ2-1 | NA
CASSEALRGQPQHF | TGTGCCAGCAGTGAAGCGCTTCGAGGTCAGCCCCAGCATTTT | TRBV6-1 | NA | TRBJ1-5 | NA
CSARDRAWGSGNTIYF | TGCAGTGCTAGAGATCGTGCCTGGGGCTCTGGAAACACCATATATTTT | TRBV20-1 | few | TRBJ1-3 | NA
CSVPARGRNEQFF | TGCAGCGTTCCCGCGAGGGGGAGGAATGAGCAGTTCTTC | TRBV29-1 | NA | TRBJ2-1 | NA
CAIRLTSGSFNEQFF | TGTGCCATCAGGCTGACTAGCGGGAGTTTCAATGAGCAGTTCTTC | TRBV10-3 | NA | TRBJ2-1 | TRBD2
CASSQGAFGSYNEQFF | TGTGCCAGCAGCCAAGGCGCTTTTGGTTCCTACAATGAGCAGTTCTTC | TRBV3-1 | few | TRBJ2-1 | NA
CASTGQPVDNEQFF | TGTGCCAGCACCGGACAGCCCGTGGACAATGAGCAGTTCTTC | TRBV5-5 | few | TRBJ2-1 | NA
CASSDPTEEQYF | TGTGCCAGCAGTGACCCGACAGAAGAGCAGTACTTC | TRBV6-5 | few | TRBJ2-7 | NA
CSAIRIGTSNTDTQYF | TGCAGTGCTATACGTATCGGGACTAGTAACACAGATACGCAGTATTTT | TRBV20-1 | once | TRBJ2-3 | TRBD2